The entry that follows covers one TCR beta chain sequence. The data originate from a study of shared clonotypes between healthy human individuals. TCRdb's table, derived via immunoSEQ multiplex PCR, lists solely in-frame clones and lacks some. The sample contains over 1.5 million clones, 95% to 99% of which appear only once. Germline CDR1 and CDR2: SGHRS and YFSETQ. V lost 0 bases and J lost 0, with 7 bases in between. The CDR3 runs 14 residues. This TCR came from a man aged 30 to 39 in good health. The rearrangement links TRBV5-1 to TRBJ2-7; D possibly corresponds to TRBD1 (5 bases). The sequenced sample consisted of naive CD4+ T cells sorted from blood. Stated subset: CD45RA+ positively selected. For the CDR3, the DNA is TGCGCCAGCAGCTTGGTCAGGGCCTCCTACGAGCAGTACTTC. This codes for CASSLVRASYEQYF.